This is a list of T cell receptor beta chains from one sample in a study of blood T cell repertoires in COVID-19. TCRdb's copy holds only in-frame clones and misses some; the assay was immunoSEQ multiplex PCR. The profile shows hundreds of thousands of clones, 85% to 90% of them singletons. Sequencing was done on a sample of peripheral blood. All receptors come from a woman aged 25 to 39 with acute or convalescent COVID-19. CDR3s leave out the opening cysteine and the closing phenylalanine or tryptophan. A D gene is named only where the DNA matches it firmly.

v_call	d_call	j_call	cdr3_length	cdr3_aa
TRBV21-1	NA	TRBJ2-3	13	ALTFKTRSTDTQY
TRBV12-3/TRBV12-4	NA	TRBJ1-2	11	ASSFRRDDGYT
TRBV2	TRBD1	TRBJ1-2	11	ASRGRGQGGYT
TRBV29-1	NA	TRBJ2-6	12	SVESVPGANVLT
TRBV7-2	NA	TRBJ1-2	10	ASTATWGGYT
TRBV28	NA	TRBJ1-3	15	ASSQGGAIHSGNTIY
TRBV13	TRBD2	TRBJ2-3	14	ASSGSGGALRDTQY
TRBV4-1	TRBD2	TRBJ2-3	13	ASSQRGGITDTQY
TRBV5-1	TRBD1	TRBJ1-2	12	ASSWSGTDNGYT
TRBV12-3/TRBV12-4	NA	TRBJ2-3	11	ASNRAGTDTQY
TRBV7-3	NA	TRBJ2-5	12	ASSRSGQQETQY
TRBV5-1	NA	TRBJ1-5	11	ASSLQGSKPQH
TRBV2	NA	TRBJ2-1	11	ASLTRRVNEQF
TRBV9	TRBD1	TRBJ1-2	14	ASSALPGQGADGYT
TRBV3-1/TRBV3-2	NA	TRBJ2-5	14	ASSQDTAGLQETQY
TRBV28	NA	TRBJ1-1	11	ASRWGRVTEAF
TRBV29-1	NA	TRBJ1-4	12	SAQQGLSNEKLF
TRBV10-2	TRBD1	TRBJ1-1	11	ASRGQGFGEAF
TRBV6-5	NA	TRBJ1-5	11	ASSQTGNQAQH
TRBV28	TRBD1	TRBJ1-2	11	ASISQGDYGYT
TRBV30	TRBD1	TRBJ1-6	11	AWKTGVNSPLH
TRBV30	TRBD2	TRBJ2-5	14	AWSVGAGGYQETQY
TRBV4-2	NA	TRBJ1-1	12	ASSQAGVTPEAF
TRBV18	NA	TRBJ2-3	15	ASSPSPISLATDTQY
TRBV19	NA	TRBJ1-5	13	ASSIETYSNQPQH
TRBV19	NA	TRBJ1-2	16	ASSITPLGAGRNYGYT
TRBV9	TRBD2	TRBJ2-1	14	ASSVASGGAVHEQF
TRBV10-2	NA	TRBJ1-2	12	ASSESWDTDSYT
TRBV29-1	NA	TRBJ1-5	13	SVGSRPEMREPQH
TRBV6-2/TRBV6-3	NA	TRBJ2-1	9	ASSYPSEQF
TRBV7-9	TRBD1	TRBJ1-1	15	ASSLGWDRVRSTEAF
TRBV4-1	TRBD1	TRBJ1-2	13	ASSQVSGTGYGYT
TRBV6-6	NA	TRBJ1-3	11	ASQQESGNTIY
TRBV5-1	TRBD1	TRBJ2-7	12	ASSLGTGGNEQY
TRBV28	NA	TRBJ1-6	13	ASSSLDRFDSPLH
TRBV5-5	TRBD2	TRBJ2-7	15	ASSLRASGGAGYEQY
TRBV29-1	NA	TRBJ2-7	12	SVEAGSTVYEQY
TRBV20-1	NA	TRBJ1-4	11	SASERAVEKLF
TRBV4-2	TRBD2	TRBJ2-5	17	ASSQDSASGGHGLETQY
TRBV12-5	TRBD2	TRBJ2-5	14	ASGLTVAGGQETQY